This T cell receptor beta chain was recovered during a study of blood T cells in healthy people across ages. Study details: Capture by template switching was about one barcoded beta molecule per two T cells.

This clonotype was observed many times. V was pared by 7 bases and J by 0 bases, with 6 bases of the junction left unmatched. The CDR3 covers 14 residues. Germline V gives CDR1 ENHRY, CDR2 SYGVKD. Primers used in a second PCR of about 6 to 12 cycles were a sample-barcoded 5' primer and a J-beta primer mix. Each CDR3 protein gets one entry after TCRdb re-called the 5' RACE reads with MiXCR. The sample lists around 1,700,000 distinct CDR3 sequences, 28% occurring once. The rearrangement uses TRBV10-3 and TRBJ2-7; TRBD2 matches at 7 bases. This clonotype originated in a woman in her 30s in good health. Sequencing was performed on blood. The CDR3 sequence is CAIIMSGDSYEQYF. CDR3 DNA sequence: TGTGCCATCATTATGAGCGGGGACTCCTACGAGCAGTACTTC.